Shown below are 27 T cell receptor beta chains from a single sample sequenced in a study of T-cell memory formation after mild COVID-19. In TCRdb, the 5' RACE reads were re-called with MiXCR into one record per CDR3 protein. The data hold approximately 88,000 distinct CDR3 sequences, with around a quarter observed a single time. Sequencing input: PBMCs or a T cell subset sorted from them (not recorded which). These receptor sequences come from a man younger than 30 who had mild COVID-19 (a few samples of this study predate the infection). Cell type and time point are not known.

This clonotype was seen repeatedly, ten times or more. The rearrangement joins TRBV7-9 to TRBJ1-1; no firm D call. The CDR3 length is 16 residues. In germline, CDR1 is SEHNR, CDR2 FQNEAQ (reference sequence). V gave up 2 bases and J gave up 0 bases, with 13 bases separating them. This CDR3 is CASSLPGLGMNTEAFF. CDR3 sequence (DNA): TGTGCCAGCAGCTTACCTGGGCTGGGCATGAACACTGAAGCTTTCTTT.

This clonotype was seen only a few times. V gene TRBV11-1 combines with J gene TRBJ2-2; 10 bases are shared with TRBD1. V was clipped by 3 bases and J by 6 bases; unmatched bases: 4. The CDR3 loop spans 15 amino acids. Germline values: CDR1 SGHAT, CDR2 FQDESV (reference sequence). The CDR3 loop reads CASSLTGGAAGELFF. The CDR3, as DNA: TGTGCCAGCAGCTTGACAGGGGGCGCCGCCGGGGAGCTGTTTTTT. The full variable domain, in which reference TRBV11-1 and TRBJ2-2 provide the parts outside the CDR3, is EAEVAQSPRYKITEKSQAVAFWCDPISGHATLYWYRQILGQGPELLVQFQDESVVDDSQLPKDRFSAERLKGVDSTLKIQPAELGDSAMYLCASSLTGGAAGELFFGEGSRLTVL.

This clonotype has more than one count but fewer than ten. This chain joins TRBV4-1 and TRBJ2-3; TRBD2 matches at 9 bases. CDR3 length equals 17 residues. V lost 0 bases, J lost 2 bases, and 6 bases stayed unmatched. Germline V gives CDR1 MGHRA, CDR2 YSYEKL. CDR3 DNA: TGCGCCAGCAGCCAAGACGGCCTAGCGGGGTTCACAGATACGCAGTATTTT. Its protein is CASSQDGLAGFTDTQYF.

The rearrangement joins TRBV24-1 to TRBJ2-2, with a weak D call TRBD1 (6 bases). This CDR3 comprises 17 residues. Trimming shortened V by 3 bases and J by 6 bases, and 19 bases separated the two germline ends. Germline V CDR1 and CDR2: KGHDR, SFDVKD. The CDR3: CATSDRPVWTEAGELFF. In DNA form, the CDR3 reads TGTGCCACCAGTGATCGCCCAGTCTGGACAGAGGCCGGGGAGCTGTTTTTT.

In this sample, this clonotype turned up a few times. The chain employs TRBV9 and TRBJ1-4; a weak D match, TRBD1 (6 bases). This CDR3 contains 15 residues. Trimming pared 0 bases from V and 2 bases from J, leaving 8 bases between. Germline assignment: CDR1 SGDLS and CDR2 YYNGEE. The CDR3 DNA follows: TGTGCCAGCAGCGTAGACACAGGGACTAATGAAAAACTGTTTTTT. Encoded protein: CASSVDTGTNEKLFF.

The V gene is TRBV4-3, the J gene TRBJ2-5; 12 bases line up with TRBD1. Looked up from germline, CDR1 is LGHNA and CDR2 is YSLEER. The CDR3 is 16 residues long. V lost 4 bases, J lost 4 bases, and 7 bases stayed unmatched. The CDR3 reads CASSPLGTGGRETQYF. The CDR3 DNA is TGCGCCAGCAGCCCACTGGGGACAGGGGGCAGAGAGACCCAGTACTTC.

This clonotype appeared a few times. The chain links TRBV7-2 to TRBJ2-3; D call uncertain. V was pared by 1 base and J by 6 bases, with 5 bases between. CDR1 is SGHTA, CDR2 FQGNSA, per germline. The CDR3 contains 12 residues. The CDR3 protein is CASSLVADTQYF. The CDR3, as DNA: TGTGCCAGCAGCTTAGTCGCCGATACGCAGTATTTT.

The sample holds many counts of this clonotype. The V gene is TRBV4-1, the J gene TRBJ1-1; D is possibly TRBD1 (6 bases). Germline assignment: CDR1 MGHRA and CDR2 YSYEKL. Trimming pared 6 bases from V and 0 bases from J, leaving 17 bases between. The CDR3 is 16 residues long. In nucleotides, the CDR3 is TGCGCCAGCAGACACACTCCGGGACACGTGAACACTGAAGCTTTCTTT. Encoded protein: CASRHTPGHVNTEAFF.

The V call is TRBV5-1, the J call TRBJ2-7, with 9 positions matching TRBD1. The CDR3 contains 13 residues. CDR1 and CDR2 (germline): SGHRS, YFSETQ. J lost 6 bases, V lost 7 bases, and 8 bases had no gene match. The DNA for the CDR3 is TGCGCCAGCGCCGGGACAGGGTCCCTCGAGCAGTACTTC. It yields the protein CASAGTGSLEQYF.

This clonotype was detected only a few times. V is TRBV7-3 and J is TRBJ2-5; TRBD2 aligns across 11 bases. Germline CDR1 is SGHTA and CDR2 is FQGTGA. The CDR3 spans 16 residues. Losses at the gene ends were 5 bases for V and 3 bases for J; bases not matched to a gene: 8. In DNA form, the CDR3 reads TGTGCCAGCAGCCTCCTTAGCGGGGGGGCGGAAGAGACCCAGTACTTC. Amino acid sequence: CASSLLSGGAEETQYF.

This clonotype occurred a few times. The gene calls are TRBV2 and TRBJ2-7; D ambiguous. V shed 4 bases and J shed 2 bases, with 3 bases lying between them. Germline CDR1 reads SNHLY; CDR2 reads FYNNEI. The CDR3 has 11 residues. The CDR3 DNA reads TGTGCCAGCAGTGCTACCTACGAGCAGTACTTC. It codes for CASSATYEQYF.

This clonotype occurred a few times. The chain joins TRBV9 to TRBJ2-4; 9 positions match TRBD2. The V segment lost 3 bases and the J segment 7 bases; nucleotides outside the gene matches: 8. The germline CDR1 and CDR2 sequences are SGDLS and YYNGEE. The CDR3 totals 15 residues. The CDR3 reads CASSGDIAGVNIQYF. In DNA, the CDR3 is TGTGCCAGCAGCGGGGACATAGCGGGGGTTAACATTCAGTACTTC.

This chain connects TRBV19 to TRBJ1-1; TRBD1 matches at 7 bases. CDR1 and CDR2 (germline): LNHDA, SQIVND (reference sequence). The CDR3 covers 14 residues. With V trimmed by 3 bases and J by 4 bases, 5 bases remained unmatched. In nucleotides, the CDR3 is TGTGCCAGTAGTATCCGGGCAGGGGGCACTGAAGCTTTCTTT. It codes for CASSIRAGGTEAFF.

This clonotype was detected only a few times. The chain recombines TRBV9 with TRBJ1-5, with D tentatively TRBD1 (5 bases). V was cut by 0 bases and J by 2 bases, with 15 bases left in between. Germline V gives CDR1 SGDLS, CDR2 YYNGEE. CDR3 size: 17 residues. This CDR3 reads CASSVEGEWTGNQPQHF. CDR3 bases: TGTGCCAGCAGCGTAGAAGGGGAGTGGACGGGCAATCAGCCCCAGCATTTT.

The rearrangement links TRBV19 to TRBJ2-6, with D possibly TRBD2 on 6 matching bases. Germline CDR1 LNHDA, CDR2 SQIVND (reference sequence). V lost 3 bases and J lost 1, with 25 bases in between. There are 21 residues in the CDR3. CDR3: CASSIPQAGRRILSGANVLTF. DNA of the CDR3: TGTGCCAGTAGTATCCCCCAGGCGGGACGCCGAATTCTATCTGGGGCCAACGTCCTGACTTTC.

This clonotype was observed a single time. The chain recombines TRBV2 with TRBJ1-1, with 8 bases identical to TRBD1. V lost 6 bases and J lost 1; bases outside the gene matches: 4. Germline V lookup: CDR1 SNHLY, CDR2 FYNNEI. The CDR3 is 14 residues long. The CDR3 DNA sequence: TGTGCCAGCAGGGACAGGGTTGGGAACACTGAAGCTTTCTTT. This codes for CASRDRVGNTEAFF.

A few counts support this clonotype. V usage is TRBV12-3 or TRBV12-4 and J usage is TRBJ2-3; 10 nucleotides line up with TRBD2. V shed 4 bases and J 7 bases; nucleotides not matched to a gene: 8. The CDR3 runs to 15 residues. The CDR3 protein is CASSSPAGGSHTQYF. CDR3 nucleotides: TGTGCCAGCAGTTCACCAGCGGGGGGGTCCCATACGCAGTATTTT.

This clonotype came up a few times. V gene TRBV21-1 combines with J gene TRBJ2-5. TRBV21-1 is classified as a pseudogene. The CDR3 has 15 residues. The DNA of the CDR3 is TGTGCCAGCAGCAAAGAGAGCAGGGACCAAGAGACCCAGTACTTC. Its translation is CASSKESRDQETQYF.

The genes are TRBV4-1 and TRBJ2-1, with TRBD2 identical over 8 bases. The CDR3 contains 13 residues. From germline, CDR1 is MGHRA and CDR2 YSYEKL. V trimming: 4 bases; J trimming: 9 bases; junction bases outside the gene matches: 5. The DNA for the CDR3 is TGCGCCAGCAGCCCGCGGGGGGTTCTTGAGCAGTTCTTC. Protein: CASSPRGVLEQFF.

The chain links TRBV29-1 to TRBJ2-2; D may be TRBD2 (6 bases). The CDR3 loop spans 14 amino acids. V dropped 4 bases and J dropped 1 base, with 10 bases sitting between them. Germline lookup yields CDR1 SQVTM and CDR2 ANQGSEA. CDR3: CSVGDGRNTGELFF. CDR3 DNA sequence: TGCAGCGTTGGGGACGGGAGGAACACCGGGGAGCTGTTTTTT.

The V call is TRBV7-3, the J call TRBJ2-3; 8 nucleotides align to TRBD1. This CDR3 is 17 amino acids long. The germline V gene has CDR1 SGHTA and CDR2 FQGTGA. V dropped 5 bases and J dropped 3; count of bases not matched to a gene: 13. The CDR3 nucleotides are TGTGCCAGCAGCCAAGGGGACAGGAAGAGGAGGACAGATACGCAGTATTTT. Translating it yields CASSQGDRKRRTDTQYF.

V and J are TRBV7-2 and TRBJ2-5; 12 bases map to TRBD2. The length of the CDR3 is 17 residues. From germline, CDR1 is SGHTA and CDR2 FQGNSA. Trimming took 5 bases from V and 5 from J; bases not matched to a gene: 12. The CDR3 loop is CASSQKASGGGGETQYF. CDR3 nucleotides: TGTGCCAGCAGCCAAAAAGCTAGCGGGGGGGGAGGCGAGACCCAGTACTTC.

This clonotype turned up a few times. The V gene is TRBV9, the J gene TRBJ1-6, with TRBD1 matching over 7 bases. From germline, CDR1 is SGDLS and CDR2 YYNGEE. After removal of 7 bases from V and 5 bases from J, the junction contained 6 bases not matched to a gene. The CDR3 has 14 amino acids. CDR3 nucleotide sequence: TGTGCCAGCGAACCCGGGACAGATAATTCACCCCTCCACTTT. It yields the protein CASEPGTDNSPLHF.

The gene calls are TRBV12-5 and TRBJ2-7; weak D call: TRBD1 (5 bases). Germline CDR1 LGHNT, CDR2 FRNRAP. V lost 0 bases and J 2 bases, leaving 17 bases between the germline ends. The CDR3 is 17 residues long. CDR3 loop: CASGLVLNPGATYEQYF. DNA for the CDR3: TGTGCTAGTGGTTTGGTACTCAATCCTGGGGCTACCTACGAGCAGTACTTC.

The chain carries TRBV3-1 and TRBJ1-4, with TRBD1 as a possible D gene (6 bases). The CDR3 covers 15 residues. The V gene lost 1 base and the J gene lost 6 bases, with 12 bases spanning the gap. Germline lookup yields CDR1 LGHDT and CDR2 YNNKEL (reference sequence). CDR3 amino acids: CASSQGRGWDEKLFF. The CDR3 DNA reads as TGTGCCAGCAGCCAAGGCAGGGGATGGGATGAAAAACTGTTTTTT.

This clonotype was detected only a few times. J is TRBJ2-3 and V is TRBV7-7; D call uncertain. V lost 1 base and J lost 0, with 8 bases in between. The CDR3 is 15 amino acids. Germline assignment: CDR1 SSHAT and CDR2 FNYEAQ (reference sequence). CDR3 sequence: CASSLEVGSTDTQYF. The CDR3 DNA reads TGTGCCAGCAGCTTAGAGGTGGGGAGCACAGATACGCAGTATTTT.

This clonotype has a handful of counts. The chain uses TRBV18 and TRBJ2-7; no definite D call. The V and J ends lost 0 bases and 0 bases respectively, with 3 bases between them. The CDR3 has 13 residues. CDR1 and CDR2 (germline): KGHSH, LQKENI. The CDR3 DNA sequence: TGTGCCAGCTCACCACCCTTCTCCTACGAGCAGTACTTC. This gives the protein CASSPPFSYEQYF.